The 21 T cell receptor beta chains below come from one sample, sequenced in a study of T cells in women clearing cervical HPV infection (dated by TCRdb to 2016 to 2019). The library was generated by the immunoSEQ multiplex PCR assay. TCRdb holds this immuneACCESS table with in-frame rearrangements only. Some clones are missing; in checked studies, unresolved V genes explain under half, and the rest has no known cause. In this sample's table one finds fewer than 10,000 clones. Approximately 8.3% of the sample lies in the top ten. The sequencing sample was made of blood buffy coat. The receptors stem from a woman aged 18 to 75 with a cervical HPV16 infection that either progressed to CIN3+ or cleared (not recorded which).

As to this clone: The DNA ends 3 residues before the CDR3 does, and the rest of the CDR3 is filled in from the germline J gene. This rearrangement joins TRBV7-8 to TRBJ2-1; D is possibly TRBD1 (6 bases). This CDR3 spans 17 amino acids. CDR1 SGHVS and CDR2 FQNEAQ come from the germline V gene. V dropped 1 base and J dropped 3 bases, with 16 bases sitting between them. The CDR3 loop reads CASSLGQTGSFYNEQFF. The DNA read from the CDR3 is TGTGCCAGCAGCTTAGGTCAGACAGGATCTTTCTACAATGAG.

In regard to this clone: The CDR3 end is not reached by the read, which stops 3 residues before it; the germline J gene fills it in. The V and J genes are TRBV6-1 and TRBJ1-5; D might be TRBD1 (5 bases). From germline, CDR1 is MNHNS and CDR2 SASEGT. This CDR3 spans 16 amino acids. V was pared by 2 bases and J by 1 base, with 12 bases between. The part of the CDR3 DNA that was read is TGTGCCAGCAGTGAAAATTCGCACAGGAGCAATCAGCCC. It codes for CASSENSHRSNQP. The CDR3 reads in full as CASSENSHRSNQPQHF.

With respect to this clone: The read terminates 3 residues before the CDR3 end, so the remaining end is supplied by the germline J gene. The genes are TRBV19 and TRBJ2-2; TRBD2 aligns across 8 bases. V lost 6 bases and J lost 4; bases outside the gene matches: 7. This CDR3 has 15 residues. The germline CDR1 and CDR2 sequences are LNHDA and SQIVND (reference sequence). Here the CDR3 reads CASSSGGTRTGELFF. The part of the CDR3 DNA that was read is TGTGCCAGTAGCTCGGGGGGGACGCGCACCGGGGAG.

Concerning this clone itself: The read terminates 3 residues before the CDR3 end, so the remaining end is supplied by the germline J gene. The chain recombines TRBV5-5 with TRBJ2-7; D call uncertain. Germline V gene sequence: CDR1 SGHKS, CDR2 YYEKEE (reference sequence). The CDR3 totals 12 residues. Trimming pared 2 bases from V and 4 bases from J, leaving 7 bases between. The CDR3 protein is CASSFDTYEQYF. CDR3 DNA (partial): TGTGCCAGCAGCTTCGACACATACGAG. Based on the CDR3 plus reference TRBV5-5 and TRBJ2-7, the full variable domain is DAGVTQSPTHLIKTRGQQVTLRCSPISGHKSVSWYQQVLGQGPQFIFQYYEKEERGRGNFPDRFSARQFPNYSSELNVNALLLGDSALYLCASSFDTYEQYFGPGTRLTVT.

Worth noting for this clone: The read gets to within 3 residues of the CDR3 end, and the germline J gene fills in the rest. The sample contains more than one DNA sequence encoding this CDR3. The chain uses TRBV18 and TRBJ1-3; 7 bases line up with TRBD1. CDR1 and CDR2 (germline): KGHSH, LQKENI. This CDR3 has 14 residues. The V gene end was trimmed by 5 bases and the J gene end by 7 bases; junction bases not matched to a gene: 8. The CDR3: CASSSDRVGNTIYF. Partial CDR3 DNA: TGTGCCAGCTCATCCGACAGGGTGGGGAACACC.

Points on this clone: With the read ending 3 residues before the CDR3 end, the germline J gene is used to fill in that end. The rearrangement joins TRBV4-1 to TRBJ2-2; perhaps TRBD1 as D (5 bases). Germline assignment: CDR1 MGHRA and CDR2 YSYEKL. This CDR3 comprises 15 residues. Trimming took off 0 bases at V and 5 bases at J, with 10 bases between the two ends. The part of the CDR3 DNA that was read is TGCGCCAGCAGCCAAGAAGGGGCCCGAACCGGGGAG. The encoded protein is CASSQEGARTGE. The CDR3 reads in full as CASSQEGARTGELFF.

A note on this clone: The CDR3 extends 3 residues past the end of the read, so its final part is completed from the germline J gene. The chain has TRBV5-6 and TRBJ2-3; D remains ambiguous. V dropped 3 bases and J dropped 1 base, with 6 bases sitting between them. CDR3 length: 13 residues. The V gene's germline CDR1 is SGHDT and CDR2 YYEEEE. The CDR3 bases that were read are TGTGCCAGCAGCTCCTTTCGCACAGATACG. Its protein product is CASSSFRTDT. The full CDR3 sequence reads CASSSFRTDTQYF.

Turning to this clone: The sequenced fragment ends 3 residues before the CDR3 boundary, so the rest is inferred from the germline J gene. The rearrangement uses TRBV20-1 and TRBJ2-3, with 10 positions matching TRBD2. Germline V gene data show CDR1 as DFQATT and CDR2 as SNEGSKA (reference sequence). The CDR3 sequence is 19 residues long. CDR3 DNA, as far as it was read: TGCAGTGCTAGAGGATCCGGGACTAGCGACTCCCCATCGAAAGAGACG. Residues: CSARGSGTSDSPSKET. The whole CDR3 is CSARGSGTSDSPSKETQYF.

A remark on this clone: The read terminates 3 residues ahead of where the CDR3 ends, so the germline J gene completes it. V is TRBV5-1 and J is TRBJ1-6; TRBD1 aligns across 10 bases. This CDR3 contains 15 residues. Losses at the gene ends were 4 bases for V and 6 bases for J; bases not matched to a gene: 4. Germline lookup yields CDR1 SGHRS and CDR2 YFSETQ. CDR3 sequence reads: CASSPGQGFNSPLHF. The CDR3 bases that were read are TGCGCCAGCAGCCCGGGACAGGGGTTTAATTCACCC.

About this clone itself: The read ends 3 residues early relative to the CDR3; the germline J gene fills the gap. The V and J genes are TRBV7-3 and TRBJ1-4, with no clear D. The CDR3 sequence is 13 residues long. The germline V gene has CDR1 SGHTA and CDR2 FQGTGA. CDR3 region: CASSLNTGSPLFF. The CDR3 DNA, read in part, is TGTGCCAGCAGCTTAAATACGGGTTCACCA. Combining the CDR3 with reference TRBV7-3 and TRBJ1-4 gives the whole variable domain GAGVSQTPSNKVTEKGKYVELRCDPISGHTALYWYRQSLGQGPEFLIYFQGTGAADDSGLPNDRFFAVRPEGSVSTLKIQRTERGDSAVYLCASSLNTGSPLFFGSGTQLSVL.

For this clone: Read sequence stops 3 residues before the CDR3 end, and the germline J gene provides the missing end. V is TRBV7-3 and J is TRBJ1-2, with TRBD1 identical over 7 bases. CDR1 and CDR2 from the germline V gene are SGHTA and FQGTGA. CDR3 length equals 15 residues. The sequenced CDR3 bases are TGTGCCAGCAGCCCAACCCGGGACAGAAACAATGAC. Its protein product is CASSPTRDRNND. The whole CDR3 sequence is CASSPTRDRNNDYTF.

Partial CDR3 DNA: TGTGCCAGCTCGACAGGGGGTGGCACTGAA. As protein: CASSTGGGTE. The whole CDR3 sequence is CASSTGGGTEAFF. The chain employs TRBV19 and TRBJ1-1; 9 positions match TRBD1. The read stops 3 residues short of the end of the CDR3; the missing end is completed from the germline J gene. Germline lookup yields CDR1 LNHDA and CDR2 SQIVND (reference sequence). With V trimmed by 9 bases and J by 4 bases, 6 bases remained unmatched. The CDR3 length is 13 residues.

As to this clone: The read stops 3 residues short of the end of the CDR3; the missing end is completed from the germline J gene. The chain recombines TRBV7-3 with TRBJ1-2; a possible D gene is TRBD1 (6 bases). This CDR3 is built from 15 residues. Germline V gene data show CDR1 as SGHTA and CDR2 as FQGTGA. The sequenced CDR3 bases are TGTGCCAGCAGCTCCCTGACAGGCACCAACAATGAC. It yields the protein CASSSLTGTNND. The CDR3 reads in full as CASSSLTGTNNDYTF.

About this clone itself: The CDR3 end is not reached by the read, which stops 3 residues before it; the germline J gene fills it in. The chain employs TRBV2 and TRBJ2-3; 7 bases match TRBD1. V shed 10 bases, J shed 2 bases, and the junction held 9 bases outside the gene matches. CDR3 length: 14 residues. Germline V gives CDR1 SNHLY, CDR2 FYNNEI. The DNA read from the CDR3 is TGTGCCATAAAAGGGGGCGATTTCACAGATACG. Translated, it gives CAIKGGDFTDT. The entire CDR3 reads CAIKGGDFTDTQYF.

On this clone itself: The CDR3 is cut off 3 residues early in the read; its end comes from the germline J gene. This sequence joins TRBV20-1 and TRBJ2-1; 8 bases are shared with TRBD2. This CDR3 has 13 amino acids. J gave up 7 bases and V 5 bases, and 7 bases lay outside the gene matches. The germline CDR1 and CDR2 sequences are DFQATT and SNEGSKA (reference sequence). The CDR3 bases that were read are TGCAGTGCTCCGGGACTAGAGGCTAATGAG. Translation: CSAPGLEANE. The full CDR3 is CSAPGLEANEQFF.

For this clone: The read is 3 residues too short to cover the CDR3 end, so that end is filled in from the germline J gene. The chain couples TRBV6-1 to TRBJ2-2; 8 bases agree with TRBD1. The CDR3 has 15 residues. Germline loops: CDR1 MNHNS, CDR2 SASEGT. CDR3 protein: CASSALNRGNEKLFF. CDR3 DNA, as far as it was read: TGTGCCAGCAGTGCCTTAAACAGGGGGAATGAAAAG.

On this clone: The read ends 3 residues early relative to the CDR3; the germline J gene fills the gap. The gene calls are TRBV5-1 and TRBJ2-3; D is undetermined. The V end lost 7 bases, the J end lost 1 base, and 10 bases lay between the germline ends. The CDR3 contains 13 residues. Per the germline V gene, CDR1 is SGHRS and CDR2 is YFSETQ. The CDR3: CASLLSGTDTQYF. CDR3 bases read: TGCGCCAGCCTTTTATCTGGCACAGATACG.

A note on this clone: The read gets to within 3 residues of the CDR3 end, and the germline J gene fills in the rest. V usage is TRBV14 and J usage is TRBJ1-5; D possibly corresponds to TRBD1 (5 bases). V lost 2 bases and J 7 bases, leaving 9 bases between the germline ends. This CDR3 is built from 13 residues. Germline CDR1 and CDR2: SGHDN and FVKESK. The CDR3 sequence: CASSQSRGQPQHF. The sequenced CDR3 bases are TGTGCCAGCAGCCAATCTAGGGGACAGCCC.

About this clone itself: The read terminates 3 residues ahead of where the CDR3 ends, so the germline J gene completes it. The V gene is TRBV20-1, the J gene TRBJ2-7, with D maybe TRBD2 (5 bases). Germline CDR1 DFQATT, CDR2 SNEGSKA (reference sequence). There are 13 residues in the CDR3. The V gene lost 3 bases and the J gene lost 2 bases, with 11 bases spanning the gap. The CDR3 loop is CSASEGRAYEQYF. The part of the CDR3 DNA that was read is TGCAGTGCTAGCGAGGGTAGAGCCTACGAG.

In regard to this clone: The sequence runs out 3 residues before the end of the CDR3; the remainder is reconstructed from the germline J gene. This chain links TRBV5-5 with TRBJ1-1; no definite D call. The CDR3 is 14 amino acids. V was pared by 1 base and J by 1 base, with 8 bases between. Germline V gives CDR1 SGHKS, CDR2 YYEKEE (reference sequence). The CDR3 spells CASSLLPGNTEAFF. CDR3 DNA (partial): TGTGCCAGCAGCTTGTTACCGGGGAACACTGAA.

Comments on this clone: Read sequence stops 3 residues before the CDR3 end, and the germline J gene provides the missing end. This chain joins TRBV5-1 and TRBJ2-1; D call uncertain. Trimming took 3 bases from V and 0 from J, leaving 10 bases between them. CDR3 size: 15 residues. CDR1 and CDR2 from the germline V gene are SGHRS and YFSETQ. The covered CDR3 bases are TGCGCCAGCAGCTCGAGCACCTACTCCTACAATGAG. Translating gives CASSSSTYSYNE. The full CDR3 protein is CASSSSTYSYNEQFF.